This T cell receptor beta chain was recovered during a study of lymphopenia after photon versus proton radiotherapy. Profiling relied on immunoSEQ multiplex PCR, and the TCRdb table lists in-frame clones only, not all of them. This table has approximately 40,000 clones, approximately 86% appearing once. This clone appeared a single time. The germline CDR1 and CDR2 sequences are MNHNS and SASEGT. The V end was cut by 4 bases, the J end by 8 bases, with 12 bases between. The CDR3 length is 13 residues. This TCR was recovered from an older woman with pancreatic cancer. Some clones in this sample may be carry-over from other donors' samples. The chain carries TRBV6-1 and TRBJ2-1; no reliable D call. This sample comprised peripheral blood, obtained from a patient treated with proton-based radiotherapy. The CDR3 here is CASSGYLRYEQFF. The CDR3 DNA follows: TGTGCCAGCAGTGGCTACCTACGCTATGAGCAGTTCTTC.